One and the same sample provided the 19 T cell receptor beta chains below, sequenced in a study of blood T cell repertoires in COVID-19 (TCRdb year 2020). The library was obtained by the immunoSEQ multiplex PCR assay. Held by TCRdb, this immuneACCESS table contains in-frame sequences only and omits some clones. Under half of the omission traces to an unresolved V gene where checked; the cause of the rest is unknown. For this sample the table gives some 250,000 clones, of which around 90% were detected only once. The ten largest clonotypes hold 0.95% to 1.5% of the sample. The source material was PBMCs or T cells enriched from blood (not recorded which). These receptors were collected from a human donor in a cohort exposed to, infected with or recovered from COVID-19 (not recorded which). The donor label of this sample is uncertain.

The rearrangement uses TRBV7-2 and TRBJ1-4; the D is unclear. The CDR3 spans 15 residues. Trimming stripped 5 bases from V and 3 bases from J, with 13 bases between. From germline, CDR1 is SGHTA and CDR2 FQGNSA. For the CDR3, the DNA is TGTGCCAGCAGCAAAGTCGCTATGGCTAATGAAAAACTGTTTTTT. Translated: CASSKVAMANEKLFF.

CDR3 region: CASGGPGTGASEQYF. The CDR3, as DNA: TGTGCCAGTGGCGGCCCCGGGACAGGGGCTAGTGAGCAGTACTTC. The V gene is TRBV19, the J gene TRBJ2-7; 10 positions match TRBD1. CDR1 LNHDA and CDR2 SQIVND come from the germline V gene (reference sequence). This CDR3 region has 15 residues. Trimming took 8 bases from V and 7 from J; bases not matched to a gene: 14.

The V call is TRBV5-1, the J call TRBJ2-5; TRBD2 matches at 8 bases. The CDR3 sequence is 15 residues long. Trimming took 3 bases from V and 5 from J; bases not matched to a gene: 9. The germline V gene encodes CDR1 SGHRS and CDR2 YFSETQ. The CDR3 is CASSSGTRGMETQYF. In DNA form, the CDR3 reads TGCGCCAGCAGCTCCGGGACTAGAGGAATGGAGACCCAGTACTTC.

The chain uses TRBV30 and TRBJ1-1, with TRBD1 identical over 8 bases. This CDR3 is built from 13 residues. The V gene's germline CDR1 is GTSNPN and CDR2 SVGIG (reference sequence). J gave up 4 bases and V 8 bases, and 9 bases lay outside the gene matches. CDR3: CAGRRGLGTEAFF. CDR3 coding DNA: TGTGCCGGACGCAGGGGGCTTGGCACTGAAGCTTTCTTT.

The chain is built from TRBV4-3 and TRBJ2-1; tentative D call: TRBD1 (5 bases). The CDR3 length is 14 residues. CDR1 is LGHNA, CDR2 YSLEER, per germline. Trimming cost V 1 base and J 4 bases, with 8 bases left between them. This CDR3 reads CASSQVGAYNEQFF. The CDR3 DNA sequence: TGCGCCAGCAGCCAAGTAGGGGCGTACAATGAGCAGTTCTTC.

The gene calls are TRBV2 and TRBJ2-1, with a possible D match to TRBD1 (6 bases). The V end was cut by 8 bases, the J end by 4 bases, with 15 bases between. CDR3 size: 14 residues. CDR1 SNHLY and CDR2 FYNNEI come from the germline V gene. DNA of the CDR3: TGTGCCAGCGGGCCAGGGGACCATTACAATGAGCAGTTCTTC. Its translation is CASGPGDHYNEQFF.

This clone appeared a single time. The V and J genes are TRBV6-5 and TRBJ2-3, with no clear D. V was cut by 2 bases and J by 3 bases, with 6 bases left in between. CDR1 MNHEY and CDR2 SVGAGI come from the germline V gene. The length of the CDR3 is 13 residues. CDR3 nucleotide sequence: TGTGCCAGCAGTTACGGCCCGACAGATACGCAGTATTTT. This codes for CASSYGPTDTQYF.

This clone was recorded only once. As DNA, the CDR3 is TGTGCCAGCAGCCAAGGCCGGGACTACATGAGGGAGACCCAGTACTTC. It yields the protein CASSQGRDYMRETQYF. The chain joins TRBV3-1 (or the pseudogene TRBV3-2) to TRBJ2-5; 7 positions match TRBD2. V dropped 1 base and J dropped 5; count of bases not matched to a gene: 10. Germline loops: CDR1 LGHDT, CDR2 YNNKEL (reference sequence). The CDR3 is made up of 16 amino acids.

CDR3 nucleotide sequence: TGTGCCAGCAGTTTAACCGGGACTAACTATGGCTACACCTTC. Protein: CASSLTGTNYGYTF. V is TRBV27 and J is TRBJ1-2; D is unclear. Germline CDR1 and CDR2: MNHEY and SMNVEV (reference sequence). V lost 2 bases and J 0 bases, leaving 7 bases between the germline ends. The CDR3 is 14 amino acids.

The CDR3 region is CASSLSAGATAETQYF. CDR3 coding DNA: TGCGCCAGCAGCTTGTCGGCAGGGGCTACCGCCGAGACCCAGTACTTC. The chain joins TRBV5-1 to TRBJ2-5, with a weak D call TRBD1 (6 bases). The germline V and J ends were trimmed by 1 base and 5 bases, with 18 bases remaining between them. The CDR3 has 16 amino acids. From germline, CDR1 is SGHRS and CDR2 YFSETQ.

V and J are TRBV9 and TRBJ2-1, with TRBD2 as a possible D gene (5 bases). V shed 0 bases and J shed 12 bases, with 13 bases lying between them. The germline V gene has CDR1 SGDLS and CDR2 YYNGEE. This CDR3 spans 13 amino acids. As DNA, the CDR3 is TGTGCCAGCAGCGTAGCTCCCGGGGATGTGCAGTTCTTC. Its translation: CASSVAPGDVQFF.

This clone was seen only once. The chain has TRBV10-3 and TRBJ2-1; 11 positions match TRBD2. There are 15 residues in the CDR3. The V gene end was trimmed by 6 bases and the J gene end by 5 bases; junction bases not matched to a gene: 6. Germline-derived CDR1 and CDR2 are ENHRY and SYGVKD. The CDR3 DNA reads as TGTGCCATCAGCCCTCCTAGCGGGGGGAACAATGAGCAGTTCTTC. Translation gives CAISPPSGGNNEQFF.

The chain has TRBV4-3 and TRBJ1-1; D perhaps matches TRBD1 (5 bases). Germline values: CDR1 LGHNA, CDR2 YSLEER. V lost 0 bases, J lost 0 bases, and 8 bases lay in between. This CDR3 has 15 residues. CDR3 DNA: TGCGCCAGCAGCCAAGATGGGGCGGTGAACACTGAAGCTTTCTTT. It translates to CASSQDGAVNTEAFF.

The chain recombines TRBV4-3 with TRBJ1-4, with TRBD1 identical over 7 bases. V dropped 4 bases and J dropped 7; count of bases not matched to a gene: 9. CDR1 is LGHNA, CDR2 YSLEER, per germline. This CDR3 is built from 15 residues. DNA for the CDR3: TGCGCCAGCAGCCCAGGGGGAGGAAAACGTGAAAAACTGTTTTTT. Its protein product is CASSPGGGKREKLFF.

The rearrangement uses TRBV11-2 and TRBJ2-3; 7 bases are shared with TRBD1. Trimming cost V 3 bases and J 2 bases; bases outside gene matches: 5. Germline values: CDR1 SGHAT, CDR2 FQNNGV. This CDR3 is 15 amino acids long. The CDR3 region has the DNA TGTGCCAGCAGCTTCAGGGACAGTCCCACAGATACGCAGTATTTT. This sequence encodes CASSFRDSPTDTQYF. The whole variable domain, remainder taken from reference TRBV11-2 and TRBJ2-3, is EAGVAQSPRYKIIEKRQSVAFWCNPISGHATLYWYQQILGQGPKLLIQFQNNGVVDDSQLPKDRFSAERLKGVDSTLKIQPAKLEDSAVYLCASSFRDSPTDTQYFGPGTRLTVL.

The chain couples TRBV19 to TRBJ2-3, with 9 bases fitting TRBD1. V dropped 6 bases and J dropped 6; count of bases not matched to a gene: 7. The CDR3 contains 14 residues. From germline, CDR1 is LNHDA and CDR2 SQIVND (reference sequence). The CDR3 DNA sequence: TGTGCCAGTAGAAAACAGGGGGCGAAGGATACGCAGTATTTT. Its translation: CASRKQGAKDTQYF.

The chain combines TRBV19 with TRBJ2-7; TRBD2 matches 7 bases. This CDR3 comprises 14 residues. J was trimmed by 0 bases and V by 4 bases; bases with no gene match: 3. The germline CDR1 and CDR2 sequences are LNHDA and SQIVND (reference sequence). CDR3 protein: CASSRQRGSYEQYF. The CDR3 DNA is TGTGCCAGTAGTAGGCAGCGGGGCTCCTACGAGCAGTACTTC.

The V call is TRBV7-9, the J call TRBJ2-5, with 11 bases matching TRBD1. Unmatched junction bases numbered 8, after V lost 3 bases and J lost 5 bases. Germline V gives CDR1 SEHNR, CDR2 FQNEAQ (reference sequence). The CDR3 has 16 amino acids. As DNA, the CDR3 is TGTGCCAGCAGCTTTGGGGACAGGGGGTCAGGGGAGACCCAGTACTTC. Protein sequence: CASSFGDRGSGETQYF.

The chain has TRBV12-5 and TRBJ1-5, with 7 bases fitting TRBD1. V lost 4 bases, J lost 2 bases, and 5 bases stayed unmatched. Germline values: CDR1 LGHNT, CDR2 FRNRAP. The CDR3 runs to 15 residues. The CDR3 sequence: CASGCKGQCNQPQHF. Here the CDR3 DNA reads TGTGCTAGTGGTTGTAAGGGACAGTGCAATCAGCCCCAGCATTTT.